These T cell receptor beta chains were read from a single sample in a study of T cells after yellow fever vaccination. TCRdb passed the 5' RACE reads through MiXCR, listing each CDR3 protein once. The sample records 500,000 to 650,000 distinct CDR3 sequences, about 13% being singletons. Material: PBMCs, obtained on the day of the yellow fever booster vaccination. Receptor source: a man younger than 45 who received the YFV17D yellow fever vaccine. CDR3s include the opening cysteine and the closing phenylalanine or tryptophan. Fields, in order: clone size, D gene, J gene, V gene, CDR3 DNA, CDR3 protein. The D gene is left open where the match is weak. Only part of the rows carry a size: once, few, many, or a class if the clone is expanded.

clone_size: .
d_call: TRBD2
j_call: TRBJ2-1
v_call: TRBV3-1
cdr3_nt: TGTGCCAGCAGCCACCTACTAGCGGGAGGGCTGGTCAAAAATGAGCAGTTCTTC
cdr3_aa: CASSHLLAGGLVKNEQFF

clone_size: few
d_call: TRBD1
j_call: TRBJ1-6
v_call: TRBV5-1
cdr3_nt: TGCGCCAGCGCGGGACAGGGACATAATAATTCACCCCTCCACTTT
cdr3_aa: CASAGQGHNNSPLHF

clone_size: few
d_call: .
j_call: TRBJ2-1
v_call: TRBV29-1
cdr3_nt: TGCAGCGTTGAGATCGGACACACCTACAATGAGCAGTTCTTC
cdr3_aa: CSVEIGHTYNEQFF

clone_size: few
d_call: .
j_call: TRBJ2-2
v_call: TRBV5-4
cdr3_nt: TGTGCCAGCAGCCAACCTAGCAGTCTGAACACCGGGGAGCTGTTTTTT
cdr3_aa: CASSQPSSLNTGELFF

clone_size: .
d_call: TRBD2
j_call: TRBJ2-1
v_call: TRBV12-3/TRBV12-4
cdr3_nt: TGTGCCAGCAGAGATAGCGGGAGCTACAATGAGCAGTTCTTC
cdr3_aa: CASRDSGSYNEQFF

clone_size: few
d_call: .
j_call: TRBJ1-4
v_call: TRBV11-2
cdr3_nt: TGTGCCAGCAGCTTGACCAGGGTCAGTGAAAAACTGTTTTTT
cdr3_aa: CASSLTRVSEKLFF

clone_size: many
d_call: .
j_call: TRBJ2-2
v_call: TRBV5-1
cdr3_nt: TGCGCCAGCAGTCCGAGGACAACTTCGAACACCGGGGAGCTGTTTTTT
cdr3_aa: CASSPRTTSNTGELFF

clone_size: .
d_call: TRBD1
j_call: TRBJ2-7
v_call: TRBV10-3
cdr3_nt: TGTGCCATCAGAGGACAGGGCTATCGCTACGAGCAGTACTTC
cdr3_aa: CAIRGQGYRYEQYF

clone_size: few
d_call: .
j_call: TRBJ2-3
v_call: TRBV2
cdr3_nt: TGTGCCAGCAGTCCAGCGGGCTTCACAGATACGCAGTATTTT
cdr3_aa: CASSPAGFTDTQYF

clone_size: few
d_call: .
j_call: TRBJ2-7
v_call: TRBV10-3
cdr3_nt: TGTGCCATCAGTGAATGGGGCCGGAGTGGGAGCGAGCAGTACTTC
cdr3_aa: CAISEWGRSGSEQYF

clone_size: few
d_call: .
j_call: TRBJ1-2
v_call: TRBV5-1
cdr3_nt: TGCGCCAGCACCATGGAGGGGAACTATGGCTACACCTTC
cdr3_aa: CASTMEGNYGYTF

clone_size: .
d_call: .
j_call: TRBJ2-3
v_call: TRBV6-2/TRBV6-3
cdr3_nt: TGTGCCAGCACCAACTTCAAAGATACGCAGTATTTT
cdr3_aa: CASTNFKDTQYF

clone_size: .
d_call: TRBD1
j_call: TRBJ1-2
v_call: TRBV7-2
cdr3_nt: TGTGCCAGCAGCTTATCCGGGACAGGGGGCTATGGCTACACCTTC
cdr3_aa: CASSLSGTGGYGYTF

clone_size: many
d_call: .
j_call: TRBJ2-4
v_call: TRBV20-1
cdr3_nt: TGCAGTGCCCGGACAATAGCCAAAAACATTCAGTACTTC
cdr3_aa: CSARTIAKNIQYF

clone_size: few
d_call: .
j_call: TRBJ1-2
v_call: TRBV27
cdr3_nt: TGTGCCAGCAGTTTAGGGTTGGTCGGCTATGGCTACACCTTC
cdr3_aa: CASSLGLVGYGYTF

clone_size: .
d_call: .
j_call: TRBJ2-1
v_call: TRBV11-2
cdr3_nt: TGTGCCAGCAGCTTAGAAGGAAGGGGGTTCTTC
cdr3_aa: CASSLEGRGFF

clone_size: .
d_call: .
j_call: TRBJ2-5
v_call: TRBV7-7
cdr3_nt: TGTGCCAGCAGTCACACTCAAACCCCGGGGGAGACCCAGTACTTC
cdr3_aa: CASSHTQTPGETQYF

clone_size: few
d_call: TRBD2
j_call: TRBJ2-1
v_call: TRBV20-1
cdr3_nt: TGCAGTGCTCCTAATATCAAAAAGCGGGAGCAAGGAGAGTATGAGCAGTTCTTC
cdr3_aa: CSAPNIKKREQGEYEQFF

clone_size: few
d_call: TRBD2
j_call: TRBJ2-5
v_call: TRBV14
cdr3_nt: TGTGCCAGCAGCCAAGACCCGGGACTAGCGAGAGAGACCCAGTACTTC
cdr3_aa: CASSQDPGLARETQYF

clone_size: few
d_call: TRBD2
j_call: TRBJ2-2
v_call: TRBV20-1
cdr3_nt: TGCAGTGCTAGCGGCGGGAGCGACACCGGGGAGCTGTTTTTT
cdr3_aa: CSASGGSDTGELFF

clone_size: .
d_call: TRBD1
j_call: TRBJ2-1
v_call: TRBV5-8
cdr3_nt: TGTGCCAGCAGCTGGGGGACAGGGACCACCTACAATGAGCAGTTCTTC
cdr3_aa: CASSWGTGTTYNEQFF

clone_size: few
d_call: TRBD2
j_call: TRBJ2-1
v_call: TRBV7-8
cdr3_nt: TGTGCCAGCAGCTTACGCGGACTAGCGGGAGGGCCGTATGAGCAGTTCTTC
cdr3_aa: CASSLRGLAGGPYEQFF

clone_size: .
d_call: TRBD2
j_call: TRBJ2-3
v_call: TRBV12-3/TRBV12-4
cdr3_nt: TGTGCCAGCAGTTTGGGACTAGCGGGAGGGGAGGATACGCAGTATTTT
cdr3_aa: CASSLGLAGGEDTQYF

clone_size: many
d_call: TRBD2
j_call: TRBJ2-7
v_call: TRBV11-2
cdr3_nt: TGTGCCAGCAGCCCCCTAGGTCGCAAGCGGGGGGCCTCCTACGAGCAGTACTTC
cdr3_aa: CASSPLGRKRGASYEQYF

clone_size: .
d_call: TRBD2
j_call: TRBJ2-3
v_call: TRBV20-1
cdr3_nt: TGCAGTGCTAGAGATCAAGCGCGGGAGTACACAGATACGCAGTATTTT
cdr3_aa: CSARDQAREYTDTQYF

clone_size: few
d_call: .
j_call: TRBJ2-1
v_call: TRBV6-6
cdr3_nt: TGTGCCTCCGGTTCTATAAATGAGCAGTTCTTC
cdr3_aa: CASGSINEQFF

clone_size: .
d_call: .
j_call: TRBJ2-3
v_call: TRBV9
cdr3_nt: TGTGCCAGCAACCGACGTCGGGCTTCCAGCACAGATACGCAGTATTTT
cdr3_aa: CASNRRRASSTDTQYF

clone_size: many
d_call: .
j_call: TRBJ2-6
v_call: TRBV6-5
cdr3_nt: TGTGCCAGCAGTTTCGACAAGGCCAACGTCCTGACTTTC
cdr3_aa: CASSFDKANVLTF

clone_size: many
d_call: .
j_call: TRBJ2-3
v_call: TRBV7-2
cdr3_nt: TGTGCCAGCAGCTTAGCCCGGAATACGCAGTATTTT
cdr3_aa: CASSLARNTQYF

clone_size: .
d_call: .
j_call: TRBJ1-3
v_call: TRBV20-1
cdr3_nt: TGCAGTGCCATACAGGAATCTGGAAACACCATATATTTT
cdr3_aa: CSAIQESGNTIYF

clone_size: many
d_call: .
j_call: TRBJ2-6
v_call: TRBV29-1
cdr3_nt: TGCAGCGTTGTTCAGGGGACCTCTGGGGCCAACGTCCTGACTTTC
cdr3_aa: CSVVQGTSGANVLTF

clone_size: few
d_call: .
j_call: TRBJ2-3
v_call: TRBV7-9
cdr3_nt: TGTGCCAGCAGCTGGTATAGCGGAGGGACAGATACGCAGTATTTT
cdr3_aa: CASSWYSGGTDTQYF

clone_size: once
d_call: .
j_call: TRBJ2-3
v_call: TRBV19
cdr3_nt: TGTGCCAGTGCTACCAGAACAGATACGCAGTATTTT
cdr3_aa: CASATRTDTQYF

clone_size: few
d_call: .
j_call: TRBJ2-3
v_call: TRBV20-1
cdr3_nt: TGCAGTGCTAGTGGGGACTTACTCACAGATACGCAGTATTTT
cdr3_aa: CSASGDLLTDTQYF

clone_size: many
d_call: .
j_call: TRBJ2-5
v_call: TRBV6-2/TRBV6-3
cdr3_nt: TGTGCCAGCAGAAATGATAATCAGGGAGAGACCCAGTACTTC
cdr3_aa: CASRNDNQGETQYF

clone_size: few
d_call: .
j_call: TRBJ2-2
v_call: TRBV7-8
cdr3_nt: TGTGCCAGCAGCTTATACCGGAGGGCCGGGGAGCTGTTTTTT
cdr3_aa: CASSLYRRAGELFF

clone_size: .
d_call: .
j_call: TRBJ1-2
v_call: TRBV2
cdr3_nt: TGTGCCAGCAGTGAAGCGCAGGGCCTGAATGGCTACACCTTC
cdr3_aa: CASSEAQGLNGYTF

clone_size: few
d_call: .
j_call: TRBJ2-1
v_call: TRBV30
cdr3_nt: TGTGCCTGGACCCCCTACAATGAGCAGTTCTTC
cdr3_aa: CAWTPYNEQFF

clone_size: few
d_call: .
j_call: TRBJ2-6
v_call: TRBV25-1
cdr3_nt: TGTGCCAGCAGTCCCCCCGCCCACTCTGGGGCCAACGTCCTGACTTTC
cdr3_aa: CASSPPAHSGANVLTF

clone_size: few
d_call: TRBD2
j_call: TRBJ2-7
v_call: TRBV7-2
cdr3_nt: TGTGCCAGCAGCGCTACTAGCGGCTACGAGCAGTACTTC
cdr3_aa: CASSATSGYEQYF

clone_size: few
d_call: TRBD2
j_call: TRBJ2-1
v_call: TRBV7-2
cdr3_nt: TGTGCCAGCCGCCTTAGCGGGGTCAACAATGAGCAGTTCTTC
cdr3_aa: CASRLSGVNNEQFF

clone_size: .
d_call: TRBD2
j_call: TRBJ2-3
v_call: TRBV4-3
cdr3_nt: TGCGCCAGCAGCCAAGATCGGGCGGGAGGGCCAGCAGATACGCAGTATTTT
cdr3_aa: CASSQDRAGGPADTQYF

clone_size: .
d_call: .
j_call: TRBJ2-3
v_call: TRBV12-3/TRBV12-4
cdr3_nt: TGTGCCAGCACCACCTCCTCCACGTCAGATACGCAGTATTTT
cdr3_aa: CASTTSSTSDTQYF

clone_size: .
d_call: .
j_call: TRBJ2-6
v_call: TRBV6-1
cdr3_nt: TGTGCCACACTCTCCCTCGGGTGGGGGGCCAACGTCCTGACTTTC
cdr3_aa: CATLSLGWGANVLTF

clone_size: .
d_call: TRBD1
j_call: TRBJ2-7
v_call: TRBV5-1
cdr3_nt: TGCGCCAGCAGCTTGAATGCGGACAGGGCCAGCGAGCAGTACTTC
cdr3_aa: CASSLNADRASEQYF